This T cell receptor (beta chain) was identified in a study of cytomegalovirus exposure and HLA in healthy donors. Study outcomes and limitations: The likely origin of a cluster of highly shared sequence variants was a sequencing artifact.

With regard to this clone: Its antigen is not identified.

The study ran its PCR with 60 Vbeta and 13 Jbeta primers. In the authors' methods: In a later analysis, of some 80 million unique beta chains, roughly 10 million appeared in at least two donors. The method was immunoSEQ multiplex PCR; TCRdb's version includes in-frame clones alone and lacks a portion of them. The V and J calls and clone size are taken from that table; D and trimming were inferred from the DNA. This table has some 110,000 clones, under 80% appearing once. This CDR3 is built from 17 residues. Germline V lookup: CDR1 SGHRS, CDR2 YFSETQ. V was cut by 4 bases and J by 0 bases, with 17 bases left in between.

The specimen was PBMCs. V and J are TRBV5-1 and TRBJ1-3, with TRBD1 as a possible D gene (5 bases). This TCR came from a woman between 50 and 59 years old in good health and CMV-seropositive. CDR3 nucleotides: TGCGCCAGCAGCCCGCTTGGAGGGGCTCCCTCTGGAAACACCATATATTTT. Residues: CASSPLGGAPSGNTIYF.